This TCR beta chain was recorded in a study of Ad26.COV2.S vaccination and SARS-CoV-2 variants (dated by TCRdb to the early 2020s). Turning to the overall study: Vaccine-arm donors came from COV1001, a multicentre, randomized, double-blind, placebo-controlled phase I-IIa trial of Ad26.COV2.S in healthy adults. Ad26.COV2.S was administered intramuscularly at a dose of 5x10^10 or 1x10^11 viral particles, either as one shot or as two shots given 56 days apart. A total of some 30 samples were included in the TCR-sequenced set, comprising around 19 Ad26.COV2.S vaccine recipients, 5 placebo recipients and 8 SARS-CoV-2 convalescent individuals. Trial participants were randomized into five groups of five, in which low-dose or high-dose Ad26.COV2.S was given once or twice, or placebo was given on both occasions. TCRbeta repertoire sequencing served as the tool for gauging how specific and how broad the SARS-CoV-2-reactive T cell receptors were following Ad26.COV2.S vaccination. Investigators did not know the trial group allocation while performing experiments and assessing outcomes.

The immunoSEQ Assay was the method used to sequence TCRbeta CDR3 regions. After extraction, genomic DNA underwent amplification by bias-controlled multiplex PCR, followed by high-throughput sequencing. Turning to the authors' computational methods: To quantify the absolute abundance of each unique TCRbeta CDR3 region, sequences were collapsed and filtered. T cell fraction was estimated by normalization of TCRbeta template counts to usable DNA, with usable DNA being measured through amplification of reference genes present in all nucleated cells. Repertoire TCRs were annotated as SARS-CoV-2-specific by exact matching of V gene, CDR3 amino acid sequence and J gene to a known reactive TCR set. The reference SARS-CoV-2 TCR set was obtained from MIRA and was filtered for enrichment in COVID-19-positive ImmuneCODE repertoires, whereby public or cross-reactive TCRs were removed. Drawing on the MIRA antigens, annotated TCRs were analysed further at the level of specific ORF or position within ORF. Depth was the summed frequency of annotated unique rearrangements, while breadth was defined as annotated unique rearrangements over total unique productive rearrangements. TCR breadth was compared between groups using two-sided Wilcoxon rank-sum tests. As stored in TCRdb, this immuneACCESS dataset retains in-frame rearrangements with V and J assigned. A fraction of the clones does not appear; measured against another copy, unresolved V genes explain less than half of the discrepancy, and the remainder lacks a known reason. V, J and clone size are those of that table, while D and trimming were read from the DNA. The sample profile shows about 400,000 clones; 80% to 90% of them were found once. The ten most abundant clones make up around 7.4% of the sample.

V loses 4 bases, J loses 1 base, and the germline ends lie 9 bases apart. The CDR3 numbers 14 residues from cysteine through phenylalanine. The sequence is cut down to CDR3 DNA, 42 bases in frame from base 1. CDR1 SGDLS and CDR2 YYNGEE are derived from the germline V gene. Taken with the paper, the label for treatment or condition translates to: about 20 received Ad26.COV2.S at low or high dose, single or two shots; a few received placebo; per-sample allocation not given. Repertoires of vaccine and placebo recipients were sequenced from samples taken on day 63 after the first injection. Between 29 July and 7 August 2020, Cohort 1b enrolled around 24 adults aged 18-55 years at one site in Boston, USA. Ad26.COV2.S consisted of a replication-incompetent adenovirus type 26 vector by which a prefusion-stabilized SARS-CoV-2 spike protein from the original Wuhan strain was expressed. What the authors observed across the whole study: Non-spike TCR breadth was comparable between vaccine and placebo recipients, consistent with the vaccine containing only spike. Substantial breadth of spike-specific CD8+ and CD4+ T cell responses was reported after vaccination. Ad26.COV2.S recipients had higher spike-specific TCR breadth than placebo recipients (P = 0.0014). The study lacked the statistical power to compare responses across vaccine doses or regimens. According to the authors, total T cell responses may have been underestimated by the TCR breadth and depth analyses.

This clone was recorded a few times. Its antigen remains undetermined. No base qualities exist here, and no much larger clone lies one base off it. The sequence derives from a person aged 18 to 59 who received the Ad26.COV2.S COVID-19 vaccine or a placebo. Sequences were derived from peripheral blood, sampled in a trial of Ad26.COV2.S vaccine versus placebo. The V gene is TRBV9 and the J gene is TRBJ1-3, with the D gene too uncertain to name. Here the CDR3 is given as CASSPQVSGNTIYF. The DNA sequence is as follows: TGTGCCAGCAGCCCCCAGGTGTCTGGAAACACCATATATTTT.